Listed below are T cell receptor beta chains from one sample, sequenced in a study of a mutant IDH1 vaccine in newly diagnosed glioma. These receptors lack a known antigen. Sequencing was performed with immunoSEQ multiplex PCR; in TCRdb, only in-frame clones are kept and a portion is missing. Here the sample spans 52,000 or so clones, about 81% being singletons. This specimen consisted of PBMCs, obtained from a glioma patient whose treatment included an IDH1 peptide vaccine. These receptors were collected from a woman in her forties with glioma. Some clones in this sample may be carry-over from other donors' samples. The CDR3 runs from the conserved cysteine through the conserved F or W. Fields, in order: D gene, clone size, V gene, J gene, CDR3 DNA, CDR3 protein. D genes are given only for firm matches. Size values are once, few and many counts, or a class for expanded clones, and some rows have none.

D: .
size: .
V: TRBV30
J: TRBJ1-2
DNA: TGTGCCTGGAGTGTACGGGCCAGGACAGGCTACACCTTC
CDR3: CAWSVRARTGYTF

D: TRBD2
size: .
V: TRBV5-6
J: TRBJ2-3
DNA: TGTGCCAGCAGCTTGGGTAGCGGGGCTAGCACAGATACGCAGTATTTT
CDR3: CASSLGSGASTDTQYF

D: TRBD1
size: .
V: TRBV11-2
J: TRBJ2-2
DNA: TGTGCCAGCAGCCTAACACAGGGGATCGGAACCGGGGAGCTGTTTTTT
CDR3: CASSLTQGIGTGELFF

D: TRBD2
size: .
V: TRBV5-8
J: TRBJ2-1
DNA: TGTGCCAGCAGCTCACTGGCTAGCGGGGGGGCGTACAATGAGCAGTTCTTC
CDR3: CASSSLASGGAYNEQFF

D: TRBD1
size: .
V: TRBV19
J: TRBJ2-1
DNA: TGTGCCAGTAGTATTCGAGGGACAGGGTCCTACAATGAGCAGTTCTTC
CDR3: CASSIRGTGSYNEQFF

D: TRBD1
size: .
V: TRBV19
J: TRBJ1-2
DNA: TGTGCCAGTAGTAGACCTCAGGGGGTTGGCTACACCTTC
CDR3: CASSRPQGVGYTF

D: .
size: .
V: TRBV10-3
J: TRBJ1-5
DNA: TGTGCCATCAGTGCGTTGGCAGCCAATCAGCCCCAGCATTTT
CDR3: CAISALAANQPQHF

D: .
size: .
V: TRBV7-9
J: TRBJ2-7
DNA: TGTGCCAGCAGCTCCCCGGGACAAGCCTACGAGCAGTACTTC
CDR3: CASSSPGQAYEQYF

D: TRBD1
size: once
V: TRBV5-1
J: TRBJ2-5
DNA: TGCGCCAGCAGCCACCGGGGACAGGGGGCCCAAGAGACCCAGTACTTC
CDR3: CASSHRGQGAQETQYF

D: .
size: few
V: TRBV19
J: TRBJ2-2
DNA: TGTGCCAGTAGTATAGCGGGGGGCCCCACCGGGGAGCTGTTTTTT
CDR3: CASSIAGGPTGELFF

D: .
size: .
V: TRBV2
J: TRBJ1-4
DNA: TGTGCCAGCAGTTCAAACCACAGGGCGCACCTGTTT
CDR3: CASSSNHRAHLF

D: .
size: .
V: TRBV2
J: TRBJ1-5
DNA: TGTGCCAGCAGTGAAGGCTATTGGAGCAATCAGCCCCAGCATTTT
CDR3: CASSEGYWSNQPQHF

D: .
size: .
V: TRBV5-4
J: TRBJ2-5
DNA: TGTGCCAGCAGCCTATACCGGGGAAACCAAGAGACCCAGTACTTC
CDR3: CASSLYRGNQETQYF

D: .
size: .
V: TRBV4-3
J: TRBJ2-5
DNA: TGCGCCAGCAGCCAGGCACCGGGGGCCTGGGAGACCCAGTACTTC
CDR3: CASSQAPGAWETQYF

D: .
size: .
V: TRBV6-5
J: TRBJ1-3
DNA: TGTGCCAGCAGCCTAAATGGAAACACCATATATTTT
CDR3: CASSLNGNTIYF

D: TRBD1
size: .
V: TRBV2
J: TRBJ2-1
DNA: TGTGCCAGCAGTAGGAGGACAGGGGATTACGGGGAGCAGTTCTTC
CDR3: CASSRRTGDYGEQFF

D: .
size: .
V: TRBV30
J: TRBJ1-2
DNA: TGTGCCTGGAGTGTTAAAGTCGGGACAAGGAGAGGGTATGGCTACACCTTC
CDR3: CAWSVKVGTRRGYGYTF

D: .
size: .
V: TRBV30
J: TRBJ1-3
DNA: TGTGCCTGGAGTGTACTGGGAAACACCATATATTTT
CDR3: CAWSVLGNTIYF

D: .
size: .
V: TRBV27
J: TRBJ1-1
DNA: TGTGCCAGCAGTTATGACAGGAACACTGAAGCTTTCTTT
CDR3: CASSYDRNTEAFF

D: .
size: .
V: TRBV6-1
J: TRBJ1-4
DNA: TGTGCCAGCAGTGTAACAGATACAACTAATGAAAAACTGTTTTTT
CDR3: CASSVTDTTNEKLFF

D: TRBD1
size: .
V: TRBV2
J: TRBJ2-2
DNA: TGTGCCAGCAGGCGGGACAGGGGTACCGGGGAGCTGTTTTTT
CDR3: CASRRDRGTGELFF

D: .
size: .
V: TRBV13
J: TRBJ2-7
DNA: TGTGCCAGCAGCCCGACTAGCTCCTACGAGCAGTACTTC
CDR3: CASSPTSSYEQYF

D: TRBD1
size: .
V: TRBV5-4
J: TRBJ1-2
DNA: TGTGCCAGCAGCTTAGGACAGGGGTCCCGATATGGCTACACCTTC
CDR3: CASSLGQGSRYGYTF

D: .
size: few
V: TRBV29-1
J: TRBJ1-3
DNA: TGCAGCGTTGGGGAGTCCTCTGGAAACACCATATATTTT
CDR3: CSVGESSGNTIYF

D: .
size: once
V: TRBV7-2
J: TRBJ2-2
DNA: TGTGCCAGCAGCTTATACAGGGTCGGTCATGCCGGGGAGCTGTTTTTT
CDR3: CASSLYRVGHAGELFF

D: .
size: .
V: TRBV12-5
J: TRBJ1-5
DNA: TGTGCTAGTGGGGCGGCAGGGGAAAGCAATCAGCCCCAGCATTTT
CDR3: CASGAAGESNQPQHF

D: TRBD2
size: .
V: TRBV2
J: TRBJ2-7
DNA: TGTGCCAGCAGAGCGGGGGGGGGCGAGCAGTACTTC
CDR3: CASRAGGGEQYF

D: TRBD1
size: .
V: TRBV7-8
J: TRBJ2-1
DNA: TGTGCCAGCAGCTTGTCAGGGGGTGAATCCTATGCCTACAATGAGCAGTTCTTC
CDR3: CASSLSGGESYAYNEQFF

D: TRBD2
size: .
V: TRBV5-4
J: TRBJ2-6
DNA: TGTGCCAGCAGCTTGGCGGGGGGGCCCTCCTCTGGGGCCAACGTCCTGACTTTC
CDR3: CASSLAGGPSSGANVLTF

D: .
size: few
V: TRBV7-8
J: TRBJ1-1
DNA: TGTGCCAGCAGCCAATTCTACAGGGACACTGAAGCTTTCTTT
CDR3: CASSQFYRDTEAFF

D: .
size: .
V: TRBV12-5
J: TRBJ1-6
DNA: TGTGCTAGTGGTTTGAAGACCGTGGGGCTTAGCTCCTATAATTCACCCCTCCACTTT
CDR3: CASGLKTVGLSSYNSPLHF

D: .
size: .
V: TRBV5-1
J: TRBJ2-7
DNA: TGCGCCAGCAGCACAGGGAACTACGAAGAGCAGTACTTC
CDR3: CASSTGNYEEQYF

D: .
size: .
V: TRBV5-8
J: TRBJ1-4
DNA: TGTGCCAGCAGCTTTGGGGGAAAGGCTAATGAAAAACTGTTTTTT
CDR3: CASSFGGKANEKLFF

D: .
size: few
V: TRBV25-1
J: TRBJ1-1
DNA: TGTGCCAGCAGTGAAGAGTTTATGCGGGGGGCTTTCTTT
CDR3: CASSEEFMRGAFF

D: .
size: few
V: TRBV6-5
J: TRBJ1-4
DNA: TGTGCCAGCAGTTACTCAGGGGACCTTAATGAAAAACTGTTTTTT
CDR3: CASSYSGDLNEKLFF

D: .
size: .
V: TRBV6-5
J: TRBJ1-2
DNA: TGTGCCAGCACCGAAGATATCCAGCGCCTAAGGGGCTACACCTTC
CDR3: CASTEDIQRLRGYTF

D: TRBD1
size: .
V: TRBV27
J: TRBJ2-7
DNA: TGTGCCAGCAGTTTTACCGGACAGGCAGGGCAGTACTTC
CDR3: CASSFTGQAGQYF

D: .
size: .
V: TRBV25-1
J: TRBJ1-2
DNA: TGTGCCAGCAGTCTGGGGTACGACTATGGCTACACCTTC
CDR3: CASSLGYDYGYTF

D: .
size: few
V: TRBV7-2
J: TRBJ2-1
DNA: TGTGCCAGCAGCCCTCGGGAACCGCGACGATCCTACAATGAGCAGTTCTTC
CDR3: CASSPREPRRSYNEQFF

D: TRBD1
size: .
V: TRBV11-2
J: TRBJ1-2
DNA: TGTGCCAGCAGCTTTTCAGACAGGGGTTATAAAGGCTACACCTTC
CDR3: CASSFSDRGYKGYTF

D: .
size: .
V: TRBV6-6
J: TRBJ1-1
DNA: TGTGCCAGCAGTTACTACCCGAACAATCCTGAAGCTTTCTTT
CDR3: CASSYYPNNPEAFF

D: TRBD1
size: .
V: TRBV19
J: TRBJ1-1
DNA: TGTGCCAGTAGGGGGACAGGAATGAACACTGAAGCTTTCTTT
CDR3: CASRGTGMNTEAFF

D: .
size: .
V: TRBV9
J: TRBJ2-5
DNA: TGTGCCAGCAGCGTAGTTGTGCAGGGTCAAGAGACCCAGTACTTC
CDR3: CASSVVVQGQETQYF

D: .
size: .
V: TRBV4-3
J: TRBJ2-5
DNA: TGCGCCAGCAGCCAAGAGGGCAGGGGAGGAAAAGAGACCCAGTACTTC
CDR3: CASSQEGRGGKETQYF

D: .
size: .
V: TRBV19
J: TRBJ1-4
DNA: TGTGCCAGTAGTATACCATGGATGGGTTATAATGAAAAACTGTTTTTT
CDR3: CASSIPWMGYNEKLFF